The rows below give T cell receptor beta chains drawn from one sample of a study of T-cell memory formation after mild COVID-19. In TCRdb, the 5' RACE reads were re-called with MiXCR into one record per CDR3 protein. This repertoire shows around 340,000 distinct CDR3 sequences, roughly 21% found once; its top ten account for under 15%. Sequencing was performed on PBMCs or a T cell subset sorted from them (not recorded which). The receptors were gathered from an adult woman who had mild COVID-19 (a few samples of this study predate the infection). Cell type and time point are not known. The conserved cysteine and the conserved F or W are not part of the CDR3 here. Fields, in order: V gene, D gene, clone size, CDR3 protein. D genes are given only for firm matches. Where a row states a size, it is once, few, many or the class of an expanded clone; other rows omit it.

V: TRBV18
D: TRBD1
size: few
CDR3: ASSPSRGTTEAF

V: TRBV3-1
D: -
size: few
CDR3: ASSLQGSDTQY

V: TRBV3-1
D: -
size: -
CDR3: ASSQDGLYNEQF

V: TRBV4-1
D: -
size: -
CDR3: ASSQGPDYSYEQY

V: TRBV7-9
D: TRBD2
size: few
CDR3: ASSLLREGYNEQF

V: TRBV9
D: -
size: -
CDR3: ASSERSGNEQF

V: TRBV15
D: -
size: -
CDR3: ATSREYVDSNYGYT

V: TRBV5-6
D: TRBD1
size: -
CDR3: ASSLLSGTGQETQY

V: TRBV27
D: -
size: few
CDR3: ASRQRRESSGYT

V: TRBV7-9
D: TRBD1
size: few
CDR3: ASSTGDSSYGYT

V: TRBV27
D: -
size: few
CDR3: ASSSVSTNEKLF

V: TRBV11-3
D: -
size: -
CDR3: ASSLGRGYQDEQF

V: TRBV7-8
D: -
size: -
CDR3: ASSLDAVTYYNEQF

V: TRBV6-2/TRBV6-3
D: -
size: -
CDR3: ASSYAEGQMGYT

V: TRBV29-1
D: -
size: -
CDR3: SVEIGGPSEAF

V: TRBV30
D: -
size: -
CDR3: AWSGEGLYGYT

V: TRBV5-1
D: TRBD2
size: many
CDR3: ASSPGLAGGYEQY

V: TRBV11-2
D: TRBD2
size: few
CDR3: ASSPTVILAVPSTDTQY

V: TRBV20-1
D: -
size: -
CDR3: SAIPLNGVGNEKLF

V: TRBV18
D: TRBD1
size: few
CDR3: ASSSGQGRNEKLF